Each of the 17 T cell receptor beta chains below was sequenced from the same sample in a study of T cells after yellow fever vaccination. MiXCR, run by TCRdb on the 5' RACE reads, gives a single entry per CDR3 protein. The sample includes about 340,000 distinct CDR3 sequences, approximately 12% of them seen just once. The specimen was CD4+ T cells sorted from PBMCs, collected 15 days after the yellow fever booster vaccination. The receptors originated from a young man who received the YFV17D yellow fever vaccine.

The chain carries TRBV3-1 and TRBJ2-3; D is unresolved. Germline CDR1 LGHDT, CDR2 YNNKEL (reference sequence). The CDR3 extends over 15 amino acids. V gave up 5 bases and J gave up 0 bases, with 12 bases separating them. The CDR3 sequence: CASSSSLDSTDTQYF. As DNA, the CDR3 is TGTGCCAGCAGCTCCTCACTCGACAGCACAGATACGCAGTATTTT.

This clonotype was found a few times. The chain carries TRBV5-1 and TRBJ1-2; 8 bases are shared with TRBD1. Germline V gene lookup returns CDR1 SGHRS and CDR2 YFSETQ. V lost 0 bases to trimming and J lost 8 bases; unmatched junction nucleotides: 3. The CDR3 is 13 amino acids. The CDR3 DNA reads as TGCGCCAGCAGCTTGGAACAGGGGGGAGGCTACACCTTC. As protein: CASSLEQGGGYTF.

The CDR3: CASSSWTSGGETQYF. The DNA of the CDR3 is TGTGCCAGCAGCTCCTGGACTAGCGGGGGTGAGACCCAGTACTTC. V and J are TRBV7-9 and TRBJ2-5; 13 bases fit TRBD2. CDR1 is SEHNR and CDR2 is FQNEAQ in the germline V gene (reference sequence). There are 15 residues in the CDR3. V was clipped by 4 bases and J by 5 bases; unmatched bases: 4.

The genes are TRBV6-2 or TRBV6-3 and TRBJ2-5; 8 bases align to TRBD2. Trimming cost V 2 bases and J 0 bases; bases outside gene matches: 2. Per the germline V gene, CDR1 is MNHEY and CDR2 is SVGEGT. This CDR3 spans 15 amino acids. CDR3 protein: CASSYRAGDQETQYF. In DNA form, the CDR3 reads TGTGCCAGCAGTTACAGAGCGGGGGACCAAGAGACCCAGTACTTC.

This clonotype has just a few counts. In DNA, the CDR3 is TGTGCCAGCAGTACACAGTTGAACACTGAAGCTTTCTTT. Translation gives CASSTQLNTEAFF. V and J are TRBV6-4 and TRBJ1-1; D is unclear. Germline loops: CDR1 MRHNA, CDR2 SNTAGT. Trimming cost V 5 bases and J 0 bases, with 7 bases left between them. This CDR3 is 13 amino acids long.

This clonotype has only one observation. CDR3 residues: CASSKRGAGETQYF. As DNA, the CDR3 is TGTGCCAGCAGCAAGAGGGGGGCCGGTGAGACCCAGTACTTC. J is TRBJ2-5 and V is TRBV7-2; D possibly matches TRBD1 or TRBD2 (6 bases each). The CDR3 has 14 residues. Germline-derived CDR1 and CDR2 are SGHTA and FQGNSA. Trimming stripped 5 bases from V and 5 bases from J, with 15 bases between.

This clonotype was counted only a few times. This sequence joins TRBV12-3 or TRBV12-4 and TRBJ1-1; unclear D gene. V shed 6 bases and J shed 11 bases, with 19 bases lying between them. The CDR3 sequence is 13 residues long. The CDR3 here is CASSEPPGGWAFF. The CDR3 DNA follows: TGTGCCAGCAGCGAACCACCGGGTGGTTGGGCTTTCTTT.

The V call is TRBV18, the J call TRBJ1-6; D is uncertain. The CDR3 runs to 18 residues. With 3 bases removed from V and 0 bases from J, the gap between germline ends came to 15 bases. CDR1 KGHSH and CDR2 LQKENI come from the germline V gene. The CDR3 region is CASSPRGLLSSYNSPLHF. CDR3 DNA sequence: TGTGCCAGCTCACCGAGAGGCTTACTGAGCTCCTATAATTCACCCCTCCACTTT.

This clonotype was detected only a few times. The chain is built from TRBV4-2 and TRBJ2-3; 8 bases line up with TRBD2. The CDR3 sequence is 18 residues long. The junction had 8 bases not matched to a gene; V was cut back by 0 bases and J by 0 bases. Germline assignment: CDR1 LGHNA and CDR2 YNFKEQ. The CDR3 DNA is TGTGCCAGCAGCCAAGATCGGGGGGGGAGCCCTAGCACAGATACGCAGTATTTT. Its protein product is CASSQDRGGSPSTDTQYF.

This clonotype turned up a few times. The chain recombines TRBV6-5 with TRBJ1-3, with a possible D match to TRBD1 (5 bases). Germline V lookup: CDR1 MNHEY, CDR2 SVGAGI. V dropped 4 bases and J dropped 4 bases, with 8 bases sitting between them. The length of the CDR3 is 13 residues. In DNA form, the CDR3 reads TGTGCCAGCAGTTTAGGGGAAGGAAACACCATATATTTT. Translated: CASSLGEGNTIYF.

This clonotype was recorded many times. CDR3 region: CATSSATERGRATDTQYF. CDR3 in DNA: TGTGCCACCAGCAGTGCGACGGAAAGGGGTAGGGCCACAGATACGCAGTATTTT. The V gene is TRBV15, the J gene TRBJ2-3; weak D call: TRBD1 (5 bases). The ends were cut back, 3 bases at V and 2 bases at J, with 21 bases in the middle. The CDR3 consists of 18 residues. CDR1 is LNHNV, CDR2 YYDKDF, per germline (reference sequence).

This clonotype has more than one count but fewer than ten. The V call is TRBV5-5, the J call TRBJ2-7, with TRBD1 identical over 8 bases. V shed 5 bases and J 4 bases; nucleotides not matched to a gene: 8. Germline CDR1 and CDR2: SGHKS and YYEKEE (reference sequence). This CDR3 is built from 14 residues. CDR3 residues: CASRRTGQGYEQYF. The CDR3 DNA reads as TGTGCCAGCAGGCGGACAGGGCAAGGGTACGAGCAGTACTTC.

This clonotype came up many times. This chain connects TRBV27 to TRBJ2-5, with D unclear. V dropped 6 bases and J dropped 5 bases, with 13 bases sitting between them. CDR1 and CDR2 from the germline V gene are MNHEY and SMNVEV (reference sequence). The CDR3 covers 13 residues. The CDR3: CASSPYFAETQYF. The CDR3 coding sequence is TGTGCCAGCAGCCCCTATTTTGCCGAGACCCAGTACTTC.

The table lists this clonotype with a few counts. V is TRBV18 and J is TRBJ2-1; 8 bases are a match to TRBD1. This CDR3 comprises 16 residues. Germline V gene sequence: CDR1 KGHSH, CDR2 LQKENI. J was trimmed by 0 bases and V by 1 base; bases with no gene match: 2. CDR3 bases: TGTGCCAGCTCACCACTGGGGACAGGCTCCTACAATGAGCAGTTCTTC. Its translation: CASSPLGTGSYNEQFF.

This clonotype was counted between two and nine times. This sequence joins TRBV20-1 and TRBJ2-3; the D is unclear. The germline gives CDR1 DFQATT, CDR2 SNEGSKA (reference sequence). The CDR3 covers 15 residues. Deletions cut 4 bases from V and 1 base from J, with 15 bases between. CDR3 nucleotide sequence: TGCAGTGCTACCGCTAGAAGTGTAGGCACAGATACGCAGTATTTT. Amino acid sequence: CSATARSVGTDTQYF.

This clonotype was seen only a few times. The chain employs TRBV10-3 and TRBJ1-6; D perhaps matches TRBD1 (5 bases). V lost 10 bases and J lost 5, with 18 bases in between. This CDR3 has 15 amino acids. From germline, CDR1 is ENHRY and CDR2 SYGVKD. CDR3 sequence (DNA): TGTGCCAGCACCAGGGTCAGTGGGGATAATTCACCCCTCCACTTT. It is translated as CASTRVSGDNSPLHF.

V and J are TRBV14 and TRBJ2-4, with a possible D match to TRBD2 (6 bases). CDR1 SGHDN and CDR2 FVKESK come from the germline V gene. Trimming removed 4 bases from V and 8 bases from J, with 15 bases in between. The CDR3 runs 14 residues. CDR3 in DNA: TGTGCCAGCAGCCCCCGTGGACTAAGGGACATTCAGTACTTC. Protein product: CASSPRGLRDIQYF.